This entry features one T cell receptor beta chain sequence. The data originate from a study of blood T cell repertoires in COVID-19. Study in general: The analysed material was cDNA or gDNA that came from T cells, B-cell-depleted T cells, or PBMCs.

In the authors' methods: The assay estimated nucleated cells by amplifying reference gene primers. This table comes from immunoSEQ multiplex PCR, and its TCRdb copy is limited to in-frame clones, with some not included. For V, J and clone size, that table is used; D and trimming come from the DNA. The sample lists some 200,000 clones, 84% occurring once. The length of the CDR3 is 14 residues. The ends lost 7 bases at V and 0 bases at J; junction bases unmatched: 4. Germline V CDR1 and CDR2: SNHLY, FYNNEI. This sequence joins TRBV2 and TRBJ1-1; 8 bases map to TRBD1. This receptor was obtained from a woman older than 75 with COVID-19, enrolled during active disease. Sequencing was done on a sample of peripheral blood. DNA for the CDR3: TGTGCCAGCAAGGGGGACAGGATGAACACTGAAGCTTTCTTT. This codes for CASKGDRMNTEAFF.